This entry describes one T cell receptor beta chain. Its specificity is unknown. The source of the sample is a study of post-analysis software for immune sequencing data. Study outcomes and limitations: In patients, TRBV5-6, TRBV5-1 and TRBV20-1 belonged to several TRBV segments found more frequently than in controls.

cDNA libraries of TCR beta carried unique molecular identifiers. From the PCR reads, TCRdb called clonotypes with MiXCR, one entry per CDR3 protein. This table has 650,000 to 850,000 distinct CDR3 sequences, under 60% appearing once. V was cut by 5 bases and J by 2 bases, with 14 bases left in between. Germline V lookup: CDR1 SEHNR, CDR2 FQNEAQ (reference sequence). The CDR3 loop spans 15 amino acids. The TCR sequence derives from a girl aged 5-17 years with multiple sclerosis. Sequencing used blood. The V and J genes are TRBV7-9 and TRBJ2-3; D possibly corresponds to TRBD1 (5 bases). Here the CDR3 reads CASSPPDTFTDTQYF. In nucleotides, the CDR3 is TGTGCCAGCAGCCCTCCGGACACCTTCACAGATACGCAGTATTTT.